In its sample, the clone carrying this TCR beta chain was seen a few times. Its matching antigen is unknown. RNA transcripts were the source from which TCR beta CDR3 regions were amplified. HTBI-primed RT-PCR formed the first round, and a multiplex PCR formed the second. TCRdb ran MiXCR on the multiplex PCR reads and lists one entry per CDR3 protein. The sample carries around 1.1 million distinct CDR3 sequences, less than 45% recorded once. The data were obtained in a study of Graves' ophthalmopathy and Graves' hyperthyroidism. Background on the study: The term stable hyperthyroidism indicated an absence of ophthalmopathy within 18 months of follow-up. The study, taken as a whole, reports: Blood was where most expanded thyroid clonotypes above 0.001 frequency also turned up. Predictions made by the model for ophthalmopathy progression reached more than 55% sensitivity and roughly 75% specificity.

Germline V lookup: CDR1 DFQATT, CDR2 SNEGSKA (reference sequence). The CDR3 extends over 14 amino acids. The V end was cut by 3 bases, the J end by 0 bases, with 12 bases between. Clinical symptoms, serum thyroxine, TRAb, thyroid ultrasound and orbital computed tomography formed the basis of diagnosis. Sequencing input: peripheral blood or thyroid tissue (not recorded which). The receptor was derived from an adult man with Graves' hyperthyroidism. The rearrangement joins TRBV20-1 to TRBJ2-7; no reliable D call. As DNA, the CDR3 is TGCAGTGCTAGTATATTCTACAGCTCCTACGAGCAGTACTTC. The encoded protein is CSASIFYSSYEQYF.